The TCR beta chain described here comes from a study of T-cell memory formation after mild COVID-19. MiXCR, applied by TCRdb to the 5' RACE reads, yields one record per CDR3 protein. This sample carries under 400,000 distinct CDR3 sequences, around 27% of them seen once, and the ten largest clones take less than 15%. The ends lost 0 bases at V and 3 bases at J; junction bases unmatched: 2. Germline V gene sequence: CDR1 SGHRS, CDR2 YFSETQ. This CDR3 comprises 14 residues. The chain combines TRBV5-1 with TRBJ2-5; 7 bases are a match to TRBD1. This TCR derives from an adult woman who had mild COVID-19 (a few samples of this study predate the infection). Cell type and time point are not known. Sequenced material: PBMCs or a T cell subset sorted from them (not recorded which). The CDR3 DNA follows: TGCGCCAGCAGCTTGGATACAGGGGAAGAGACCCAGTACTTC. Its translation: CASSLDTGEETQYF.